This T cell receptor beta chain is from a study of blood T cells in healthy people across ages. A second PCR, run for about 6 to 11 cycles, used a sample-barcoded 5' primer plus a J-beta primer mix. From the 5' RACE reads, TCRdb called clonotypes with MiXCR, one entry per CDR3 protein. The table records about 970,000 distinct CDR3 sequences, 45% to 60% of them present only once. The CDR3 extends over 18 amino acids. CDR1 MNHNS and CDR2 SASEGT come from the germline V gene. With 8 bases clipped from V and 1 base from J, the junction kept 11 bases outside the gene matches. This chain links TRBV6-1 with TRBJ2-1; 13 nucleotides agree with TRBD2. The sample taken for sequencing was blood. This TCR was sampled from a woman aged 55-75 years in good health. The CDR3 nucleotides are TGTGCCAGCCCGAAACTAGCGGGAGGGCGGGAGTCCTACAATGAGCAGTTCTTC. It yields the protein CASPKLAGGRESYNEQFF.